The next 15 T cell receptor beta chains were all read from a single sample in a study of control samples from healthy donors and cancer patients. Using immunoSEQ multiplex PCR, the repertoire was profiled, and TCRdb retains in-frame clones only, with some absent. The top ten clones hold approximately 26% of a sample with roughly 3,000 clones, about four fifths of them seen once. Sequenced: formalin-fixed, paraffin-embedded tissue. The receptors shown here come from a male donor with melanoma.

The chain combines TRBV12-3 or TRBV12-4 with TRBJ2-3; D is uncertain. The CDR3 covers 13 residues. Trimming stripped 1 base from V and 5 bases from J, with 7 bases between. The CDR3 DNA is TGTGCCAGCAGTTTAGGGGATGGAGATACGCAGTATTTT. This translates into CASSLGDGDTQYF.

The rearrangement joins TRBV10-3 to TRBJ1-1, with 10 bases matching TRBD1. Germline V gene lookup returns CDR1 ENHRY and CDR2 SYGVKD. This CDR3 spans 16 amino acids. Germline trimming cut 6 bases from V and 0 bases from J; bases unmatched to any gene: 7. The CDR3 coding sequence is TGTGCCATCAGACCCGGGACAGGGGACTTGAACACTGAAGCTTTCTTT. This encodes CAIRPGTGDLNTEAFF.

The V gene is TRBV7-2, the J gene TRBJ2-5; 7 positions agree with TRBD1. Germline values: CDR1 SGHTA, CDR2 FQGNSA. CDR3 length equals 13 residues. Trimming removed 5 bases from V and 2 bases from J; junction bases left unmatched: 2. CDR3 nucleotides: TGTGCCAGCAGCCGGGACAGACAAGAGACCCAGTACTTC. This gives the protein CASSRDRQETQYF.

Turning to this clone: One end of the junction is discordant with germline, which a read error may explain. V is TRBV6-2 or TRBV6-3 and J is TRBJ2-1; TRBD2 aligns across 13 bases. Germline V gives CDR1 MNHEY, CDR2 SVGEGT. This CDR3 comprises 14 residues. The CDR3 spells CVSSRGLAGDFQFF. The CDR3 DNA sequence: TGTGTCAGCAGCCGCGGACTAGCGGGAGATTTTCAGTTCTTC.

Points on this clone: A much larger clone lies one base from this, so it may be a read error. The rearrangement links TRBV3-1 (or the pseudogene TRBV3-2) to TRBJ1-3; D ambiguous. The CDR3 contains 12 residues. Germline CDR1 LGHDT, CDR2 YNNKEL (reference sequence). CDR3: CTSSAQGNTIYF. The CDR3 DNA follows: TGTACCAGCAGCGCACAGGGAAACACCATATATTTT.

The chain combines TRBV3-1 (or the pseudogene TRBV3-2) with TRBJ2-2, with D perhaps TRBD2 (5 bases). The germline CDR1 and CDR2 sequences are LGHDT and YNNKEL (reference sequence). V dropped 0 bases and J dropped 4 bases, with 18 bases sitting between them. The CDR3 has 18 amino acids. CDR3 region: CASSQDWARGPGTGELFF. As DNA, the CDR3 is TGTGCCAGCAGCCAAGATTGGGCCCGGGGTCCGGGCACCGGGGAGCTGTTTTTT.

On this clone itself: The sample contains more than one DNA sequence encoding this CDR3. The chain is built from TRBV11-2 and TRBJ1-4; tentatively, D is TRBD1 (6 bases). V lost 5 bases to trimming and J lost 8 bases, with 12 bases between them. CDR1 is SGHAT and CDR2 is FQNNGV in the germline V gene. The CDR3 has 13 residues. The CDR3 region has the DNA TGTGCCAGCAGCGGGGGCGGGGGGGAAAAACTGTTTTTT. This sequence encodes CASSGGGGEKLFF.

The chain links TRBV6-6 to TRBJ2-5; 10 bases align to TRBD2. V lost 5 bases and J lost 5; bases outside the gene matches: 5. The CDR3 spans 14 residues. CDR1 is MNHNY, CDR2 SVGAGI, per germline (reference sequence). The CDR3 nucleotides are TGTGCCAGCAGTCAGCGGGAGGGGAGTGAGACCCAGTACTTC. It codes for CASSQREGSETQYF.

This chain connects TRBV6-5 to TRBJ1-5; D gene uncertain. Germline CDR1 MNHEY, CDR2 SVGAGI. V dropped 6 bases and J dropped 0 bases, with 12 bases sitting between them. This CDR3 is built from 15 residues. The CDR3 loop is CASSREPYSNQPQHF. The CDR3 bases are TGTGCCAGCAGCCGGGAACCTTATAGCAATCAGCCCCAGCATTTT.

The chain links TRBV29-1 to TRBJ1-1, with 7 bases that match TRBD1. The V gene's germline CDR1 is SQVTM and CDR2 ANQGSEA. Germline trimming cut 5 bases from V and 0 bases from J; bases unmatched to any gene: 18. There are 18 residues in the CDR3. The CDR3 region has the DNA TGCAGCGTTCGCCTGCTAGTCCGGGACAGAGTATTGAACACTGAAGCTTTCTTT. It encodes CSVRLLVRDRVLNTEAFF.

The chain links TRBV7-3 to TRBJ2-2, with 12 bases fitting TRBD2. V was pared by 5 bases and J by 7 bases, with 8 bases of the junction left unmatched. Germline V CDR1 and CDR2: SGHTA, FQGTGA. The length of the CDR3 is 16 residues. The DNA of the CDR3 is TGTGCCAGCAGCCCGACTAGCGGGAGCGGTGACGGGGAGCTGTTTTTT. Translated: CASSPTSGSGDGELFF.

J is TRBJ1-2 and V is TRBV12-3 or TRBV12-4; no definite D call. V lost 6 bases and J 1 base, leaving 6 bases between the germline ends. The CDR3 is 12 residues long. This CDR3 is CASSPSNYGYTF. As DNA, the CDR3 is TGTGCCAGCAGCCCAAGTAACTATGGCTACACCTTC.

The chain recombines TRBV27 with TRBJ2-7, with 11 bases fitting TRBD2. Germline CDR1 is MNHEY and CDR2 is SMNVEV (reference sequence). V trimming: 4 bases; J trimming: 3 bases; junction bases outside the gene matches: 11. This CDR3 is 17 amino acids long. CDR3 in DNA: TGTGCCAGCAGTTCCCTATTGGGACTAGCGGAAGTCTACGAGCAGTACTTC. Its translation is CASSSLLGLAEVYEQYF.

This rearrangement joins TRBV28 to TRBJ2-5; TRBD2 agrees at 7 bases. Trimming took 7 bases from V and 3 from J; bases not matched to a gene: 2. The germline gives CDR1 MDHEN, CDR2 SYDVKM. CDR3 length: 12 residues. CDR3 sequence reads: CASNRGEETQYF. The CDR3 DNA is TGTGCCAGCAACCGGGGGGAAGAGACCCAGTACTTC.

The J gene is TRBJ2-1, the V gene TRBV9, with 8 positions matching TRBD1. This CDR3 contains 16 residues. After removal of 2 bases from V and 5 bases from J, the junction contained 9 bases not matched to a gene. Germline CDR1 and CDR2: SGDLS and YYNGEE. The CDR3 reads CASSVDPQGGHNEQFF. CDR3 DNA: TGTGCCAGCAGCGTGGACCCACAGGGGGGTCACAATGAGCAGTTCTTC.